The 31 T cell receptor beta chains given below trace back to one sample, sequenced in a study of blood T cell repertoires in COVID-19 (dated by TCRdb to between 2020 and 2021). Library creation used the immunoSEQ multiplex PCR assay. TCRdb obtained this table from immuneACCESS and retained in-frame rearrangements with V and J assigned. These tables miss some clones; where compared with another copy, unresolved V genes account for less than half of the shortfall, and the remainder is unexplained. In this sample the table shows approximately 85,000 clones, about 92% of which occur a single time. The ten most abundant clones make up roughly 6.4% of the sample. Sequencing was performed on peripheral blood. These receptor sequences come from a woman aged 60-75 years with active COVID-19.

The chain uses TRBV5-1 and TRBJ1-3; 11 bases are shared with TRBD1. Germline V lookup: CDR1 SGHRS, CDR2 YFSETQ. V trimming: 3 bases; J trimming: 2 bases; junction bases outside the gene matches: 4. The CDR3 covers 16 residues. The CDR3 nucleotides read TGCGCCAGCAGCTACGGACAGGGGGCTCCTGGAAACACCATATATTTT. It translates to CASSYGQGAPGNTIYF.

This rearrangement joins TRBV11-2 to TRBJ1-4; tentatively, D is TRBD1 (5 bases). Trimming cost V 4 bases and J 5 bases, with 17 bases left between them. From germline, CDR1 is SGHAT and CDR2 FQNNGV. This CDR3 region has 16 residues. CDR3 sequence reads: CASSSEAGRPNEKLFF. The CDR3 DNA reads TGTGCCAGCAGCTCGGAAGCGGGGCGCCCCAATGAAAAACTGTTTTTT. Combining the CDR3 with reference TRBV11-2 and TRBJ1-4 gives the whole variable domain EAGVAQSPRYKIIEKRQSVAFWCNPISGHATLYWYQQILGQGPKLLIQFQNNGVVDDSQLPKDRFSAERLKGVDSTLKIQPAKLEDSAVYLCASSSEAGRPNEKLFFGSGTQLSVL.

The chain combines TRBV5-1 with TRBJ1-3; D not certain. Per the germline V gene, CDR1 is SGHRS and CDR2 is YFSETQ. V shed 6 bases and J shed 4 bases, with 11 bases lying between them. This CDR3 region has 13 residues. CDR3 DNA: TGCGCCAGCAATCCGGGGTCCGGAAACACCATATATTTT. Translating it yields CASNPGSGNTIYF.

The V call is TRBV4-1, the J call TRBJ2-7, with TRBD2 matching 10 bases. J was trimmed by 0 bases and V by 4 bases; bases with no gene match: 6. The CDR3 runs 16 residues. Germline-derived CDR1 and CDR2 are MGHRA and YSYEKL. The CDR3 spells CASSLSTSGDSYEQYF. The CDR3, as DNA: TGCGCCAGCAGCCTCTCCACTAGCGGGGACTCCTACGAGCAGTACTTC.

V and J are TRBV11-2 and TRBJ1-1; TRBD1 matches 12 bases. The V segment lost 7 bases and the J segment 11 bases; nucleotides outside the gene matches: 8. CDR1 is SGHAT and CDR2 is FQNNGV in the germline V gene. The length of the CDR3 is 13 residues. CDR3 DNA sequence: TGTGCCAGCACACTTTTGGGACAGGGGGCCGCTTTCTTT. Translation gives CASTLLGQGAAFF. Together with reference TRBV11-2 and TRBJ1-1, the CDR3 gives the full variable domain: EAGVAQSPRYKIIEKRQSVAFWCNPISGHATLYWYQQILGQGPKLLIQFQNNGVVDDSQLPKDRFSAERLKGVDSTLKIQPAKLEDSAVYLCASTLLGQGAAFFGQGTRLTVV.

The chain couples TRBV5-1 to TRBJ1-4; 11 bases map to TRBD1. Germline V gene data show CDR1 as SGHRS and CDR2 as YFSETQ. V lost 4 bases, J lost 7 bases, and 6 bases stayed unmatched. CDR3 length equals 15 residues. In nucleotides, the CDR3 is TGCGCCAGCAGCGAGGGACAGGGGGTACTTGAAAAACTGTTTTTT. Encoded protein: CASSEGQGVLEKLFF.

The chain recombines TRBV6-6 with TRBJ1-1; TRBD1 aligns across 11 bases. The V and J ends lost 5 bases and 5 bases, in that order; junction bases with no gene match: 7. Looked up from germline, CDR1 is MNHNY and CDR2 is SVGAGI (reference sequence). The CDR3 totals 15 residues. CDR3 DNA sequence: TGTGCCAGCAGTCCCGGACAGGGGGCGTGGACTGAAGCTTTCTTT. Translation: CASSPGQGAWTEAFF.

This sequence joins TRBV19 and TRBJ1-1; 8 bases match TRBD1. This CDR3 is 19 amino acids long. Trimming took 2 bases from V and 1 from J; bases not matched to a gene: 15. Germline V gene data show CDR1 as LNHDA and CDR2 as SQIVND (reference sequence). The chain's CDR3 is CASSIIVYAGGASNTEAFF. The CDR3 nucleotides are TGTGCCAGTAGTATAATAGTCTATGCAGGGGGCGCTTCGAACACTGAAGCTTTCTTT.

This chain uses TRBV7-2 with TRBJ1-3, with unresolved D. The CDR3 is 16 amino acids. Germline assignment: CDR1 SGHTA and CDR2 FQGNSA. V dropped 1 base and J dropped 3 bases, with 13 bases sitting between them. The CDR3 reads CASSLGGGGNGNTIYF. For the CDR3, the DNA is TGTGCCAGCAGCTTAGGGGGAGGAGGGAATGGAAACACCATATATTTT.

This chain joins TRBV7-9 and TRBJ1-5; D is uncertain. Germline V gene data show CDR1 as SEHNR and CDR2 as FQNEAQ (reference sequence). CDR3 size: 15 residues. The V end lost 0 bases, the J end lost 0 bases, and 6 bases lay between the germline ends. CDR3 in amino acids: CASSLAGYSNQPQHF. The CDR3 coding sequence is TGTGCCAGCAGCTTAGCCGGTTATAGCAATCAGCCCCAGCATTTT.

The chain is built from TRBV13 and TRBJ2-7; 13 nucleotides agree with TRBD2. The CDR3 length is 16 residues. Losses at the gene ends were 3 bases for V and 5 bases for J; bases not matched to a gene: 7. Germline V CDR1 and CDR2: PRHDT, FYEKMQ (reference sequence). CDR3 DNA: TGTGCCAGCAGCTTTACTAGGACTAGCGGGAGAGACGAGCAGTACTTC. It translates to CASSFTRTSGRDEQYF.

V and J are TRBV3-1 (or the pseudogene TRBV3-2) and TRBJ1-1; tentatively, D is TRBD1 (5 bases). The length of the CDR3 is 14 residues. Germline V gene sequence: CDR1 LGHDT, CDR2 YNNKEL (reference sequence). The germline V and J ends were trimmed by 10 bases and 0 bases, with 15 bases remaining between them. The CDR3 DNA is TGTGCCACCGCCTCTAGGGGAATGAACACTGAAGCTTTCTTT. Translating gives CATASRGMNTEAFF.

The genes are TRBV5-4 and TRBJ2-7, with a tentative D call TRBD1 (5 bases). This CDR3 comprises 14 residues. V lost 2 bases, J lost 2 bases, and 11 bases lay in between. The germline V gene has CDR1 SGHNT and CDR2 YYREEE (reference sequence). CDR3 sequence reads: CASSFGQGTYEQYF. In DNA, the CDR3 is TGTGCCAGCAGCTTCGGGCAGGGAACCTACGAGCAGTACTTC.

The chain carries TRBV7-8 and TRBJ2-3, with a weak D call TRBD1 (6 bases). V was shortened by 7 bases and J by 0 bases, with 11 bases between the two germline ends. This CDR3 is built from 14 residues. From germline, CDR1 is SGHVS and CDR2 FQNEAQ. The CDR3 bases are TGTGCCAGCACCCATGACAGGAGCACAGATACGCAGTATTTT. Amino acids: CASTHDRSTDTQYF.

This chain connects TRBV18 to TRBJ1-1, with D unclear. Germline V gene data show CDR1 as KGHSH and CDR2 as LQKENI. This CDR3 contains 17 residues. Trimming left V 6 bases short and J 0 bases short, with 20 bases between. CDR3 bases: TGTGCCAGCTCCCGCGCTCAGGCGAGGGCTTTGAACACTGAAGCTTTCTTT. Residues: CASSRAQARALNTEAFF.

The chain employs TRBV29-1 and TRBJ2-1; TRBD2 matches at 9 bases. The J segment lost 6 bases and the V segment lost 3 bases, leaving 6 bases of the junction unmatched. Per the germline V gene, CDR1 is SQVTM and CDR2 is ANQGSEA. This CDR3 is 14 amino acids long. The CDR3 DNA reads as TGCAGCGTTGATCGGGCGGGGGGGCCCAATGAGCAGTTCTTC. Its protein is CSVDRAGGPNEQFF.

The chain is built from TRBV24-1 and TRBJ2-7; perhaps TRBD1 as D (5 bases). Trimming left V 4 bases short and J 1 base short, with 7 bases between. The CDR3 is 13 amino acids. Germline CDR1 KGHDR, CDR2 SFDVKD. CDR3 amino acids: CATSETGSYEQYF. The CDR3 coding sequence is TGTGCCACCAGTGAAACAGGATCCTACGAGCAGTACTTC.

The chain has TRBV5-1 and TRBJ1-4; 11 bases map to TRBD1. The V gene end was trimmed by 1 base and the J gene end by 8 bases; junction bases not matched to a gene: 4. In germline, CDR1 is SGHRS, CDR2 YFSETQ. The CDR3 consists of 15 residues. The CDR3 here is CASSLTGQGGEKLFF. The CDR3 DNA reads as TGCGCCAGCAGCTTGACGGGACAGGGGGGAGAAAAACTGTTTTTT.

The V and J genes are TRBV10-1 and TRBJ1-1; a possible D gene is TRBD1 (5 bases). Germline V gives CDR1 WNHNN, CDR2 SYGVQD (reference sequence). This CDR3 is 12 amino acids long. Between the trimmed V and J ends, which lost 1 base and 8 bases, there was a span of 8 bases. CDR3 loop: CASSEWQGEAFF. DNA of the CDR3: TGCGCCAGCAGTGAGTGGCAGGGAGAAGCTTTCTTT.

The chain carries TRBV29-1 and TRBJ2-7, with 7 positions matching TRBD1. This CDR3 comprises 13 residues. CDR1 is SQVTM, CDR2 ANQGSEA, per germline. V shed 4 bases, J shed 0 bases, and the junction held 3 bases outside the gene matches. CDR3: CSVVGQNSYEQYF. CDR3 nucleotide sequence: TGCAGCGTTGTGGGACAGAACTCCTACGAGCAGTACTTC.

In the case of this clone: The junction shows a germline mismatch at one end, possibly a read error. The rearrangement joins TRBV27 to TRBJ2-1; TRBD2 matches at 9 bases. CDR3 size: 14 residues. Germline lookup yields CDR1 MNHEY and CDR2 SMNVEV (reference sequence). The DNA for the CDR3 is TGTGCCAGCAGTTTAGAAGGTAGCGGGGGCTCTTTGATCTTC. Translated: CASSLEGSGGSLIF.

This clone was counted once. The chain links TRBV28 to TRBJ2-2; 8 positions match TRBD1. CDR3 length: 15 residues. CDR1 and CDR2 (germline): MDHEN, SYDVKM. The J segment lost 4 bases and the V segment lost 9 bases, leaving 10 bases of the junction unmatched. CDR3 DNA: TGTGCCAGTGAGGGGTCACAGGGGGGCACCGGGGAGCTGTTTTTT. Translation: CASEGSQGGTGELFF.

This clone has more than one count but fewer than ten. The chain has TRBV5-1 and TRBJ1-1, with a weak D call TRBD1 (6 bases). CDR3 length equals 15 residues. Between the trimmed V and J ends, which lost 3 bases and 1 base, there was a span of 13 bases. Germline-derived CDR1 and CDR2 are SGHRS and YFSETQ. The CDR3 sequence is CASSSAGTSNTEAFF. The DNA of the CDR3 is TGCGCCAGCAGCTCGGCCGGGACATCGAACACTGAAGCTTTCTTT.

This clone has just one count. The chain links TRBV10-1 to TRBJ2-2; the match to TRBD1 covers 7 bases. V lost 8 bases to trimming and J lost 3 bases; unmatched junction nucleotides: 9. The germline CDR1 and CDR2 sequences are WNHNN and SYGVQD (reference sequence). CDR3 length equals 15 residues. The CDR3 protein is CASGRDSGDTGELFF. For the CDR3, the DNA is TGCGCCAGCGGCCGGGACAGCGGAGACACCGGGGAGCTGTTTTTT.

The chain links TRBV12-3 or TRBV12-4 to TRBJ2-5; D is uncertain. V lost 3 bases, J lost 3 bases, and 5 bases lay in between. This CDR3 region has 12 residues. CDR3 amino acids: CASSLQEETQYF. The CDR3 DNA follows: TGTGCCAGCAGTTTGCAGGAAGAGACCCAGTACTTC.

This chain uses TRBV29-1 with TRBJ2-7; D remains ambiguous. Germline V gene lookup returns CDR1 SQVTM and CDR2 ANQGSEA. The V end was cut by 4 bases, the J end by 0 bases, with 7 bases between. The CDR3 is 12 amino acids. This CDR3 is CSVGPVSYEQYF. The CDR3 nucleotides are TGCAGCGTTGGCCCAGTCTCCTACGAGCAGTACTTC.

This chain connects TRBV28 to TRBJ1-6, with D perhaps matching TRBD1 (5 bases). CDR3 size: 16 residues. Germline-derived CDR1 and CDR2 are MDHEN and SYDVKM. V was cut by 7 bases and J by 6 bases, with 19 bases left in between. CDR3 DNA: TGTGCCAGCACCCTCGGGGGGATTCTCCGTAATTCACCCCTCCACTTT. Its protein product is CASTLGGILRNSPLHF. Using reference TRBV28 and TRBJ1-6 for the parts outside the CDR3, the full variable domain is DVKVTQSSRYLVKRTGEKVFLECVQDMDHENMFWYRQDPGLGLRLIYFSYDVKMKEKGDIPEGYSVSREKKERFSLILESASTNQTSMYLCASTLGGILRNSPLHFGNGTRLTVT.

The chain employs TRBV29-1 and TRBJ1-5; maybe TRBD1 (6 bases). Germline-derived CDR1 and CDR2 are SQVTM and ANQGSEA. With 6 bases removed from V and 2 bases from J, the gap between germline ends came to 14 bases. The CDR3 extends over 14 amino acids. The CDR3 loop is CSVGGGSGNQPQHF. The CDR3 DNA sequence: TGCAGCGTCGGGGGGGGCAGCGGCAATCAGCCCCAGCATTTT.

The gene calls are TRBV28 and TRBJ1-2, with TRBD1 identical over 8 bases. Germline V gene lookup returns CDR1 MDHEN and CDR2 SYDVKM. Trimming at V came to 8 bases and at J to 7 bases, leaving 6 bases not matched to a gene. This CDR3 has 12 amino acids. CDR3 sequence (DNA): TGTGCCAGCGGGAAGACAGGGGTTGGCTACACCTTC. It yields the protein CASGKTGVGYTF.

The chain has TRBV10-2 and TRBJ1-2, with D possibly TRBD1 on 5 matching bases. Germline V gene sequence: CDR1 WSHSY, CDR2 SAAADI. This CDR3 spans 13 amino acids. Trimming cost V 2 bases and J 7 bases, with 11 bases left between them. The CDR3 loop is CASSEPGGGGYTF. CDR3 nucleotide sequence: TGCGCCAGCAGTGAGCCTGGGGGGGGTGGCTACACCTTC.

The rearrangement joins TRBV5-4 to TRBJ1-1; no firm D call. CDR1 is SGHNT and CDR2 is YYREEE in the germline V gene (reference sequence). The germline V and J ends were trimmed by 4 bases and 4 bases, with 17 bases remaining between them. This CDR3 contains 15 residues. Here the CDR3 DNA reads TGTGCCAGCAGCGTCGGCGGGCAGGAGGGCACTGAAGCTTTCTTT. Translated: CASSVGGQEGTEAFF.